Below, 28 T cell receptor beta chains from the same sample are listed, as sequenced in a study of vaccination effects on CD4 cells after COVID-19 (dated by TCRdb to between 2022 and 2023). Libraries were built with the immunoSEQ multiplex PCR assay. TCRdb holds this immuneACCESS table with in-frame rearrangements only. Some clones are missing; in checked studies, unresolved V genes explain under half, and the rest has no known cause. For this sample there are 55,000 or so clones; around 68% appear just once. The ten top clones hold around 19% of the sample. In the ViraFEST assay, PBMC were stimulated with viral peptide pools, and TCR sequencing was then used to find antigen-specific CD4+ T cell clonotypes based on their expansion. After about 9 days of culture, CD4+ T cells were isolated with the EasySep CD4+ T cell isolation kit. Negative nucleocapsid antibody results before and after vaccination confirmed that the healthy vaccine recipients had no prior SARS-CoV-2 infection.

For these receptors, no antigen is known. The specimen was CD4+ T cells from PBMCs cultured with SARS-CoV-2 spike peptides, collected before COVID-19 vaccination. Interpreted using the paper, the cell subset or site label stands for: SARS-CoV-2 spike overlapping peptide pool stimulation. The receptors shown here come from a human donor who received a COVID-19 vaccine.

This clone was observed a single time. V gene TRBV3-1 (or the pseudogene TRBV3-2) combines with J gene TRBJ2-1, with no clear D. V shed 0 bases and J shed 0 bases, with 12 bases lying between them. CDR1 and CDR2 from the germline V gene are LGHDT and YNNKEL (reference sequence). The CDR3 length is 17 residues. The CDR3: CASSQDILANSYNEQFF. The CDR3 DNA is TGTGCCAGCAGCCAAGATATCTTGGCGAACTCCTACAATGAGCAGTTCTTC.

In the case of this clone: Other nucleotide sequences from this sample produce the same CDR3. This chain joins TRBV9 and TRBJ1-2; D unclear. Germline V gives CDR1 SGDLS, CDR2 YYNGEE. V gave up 0 bases and J gave up 7 bases, with 7 bases separating them. This CDR3 is built from 12 residues. In nucleotides, the CDR3 is TGTGCCAGCAGCGTAGCGCTGGGTGGCTACACCTTC. Translation: CASSVALGGYTF.

The chain is built from TRBV3-1 (or the pseudogene TRBV3-2) and TRBJ2-4; D is perhaps TRBD1 (6 bases). This CDR3 spans 18 amino acids. From germline, CDR1 is LGHDT and CDR2 YNNKEL (reference sequence). V was pared by 4 bases and J by 4 bases, with 23 bases between. In DNA, the CDR3 is TGTGCCAGCAGCCTCGGTTCAGGGGCATTCTCATGGAAAAACATTCAGTACTTC. Translation: CASSLGSGAFSWKNIQYF.

The chain employs TRBV5-1 and TRBJ1-2; D remains unclear. Trimming removed 3 bases at V and 0 bases at J, with 9 bases between. Germline V CDR1 and CDR2: SGHRS, YFSETQ. The CDR3 sequence is 14 residues long. In nucleotides, the CDR3 is TGCGCCAGCAGCTACAGTGATCCTAACTATGGCTACACCTTC. Amino acids: CASSYSDPNYGYTF. Supplemented by reference TRBV5-1 and TRBJ1-2, the full variable domain reads KAGVTQTPRYLIKTRGQQVTLSCSPISGHRSVSWYQQTPGQGLQFLFEYFSETQRNKGNFPGRFSGRQFSNSRSEMNVSTLELGDSALYLCASSYSDPNYGYTFGSGTRLTVV.

The chain employs TRBV18 and TRBJ1-1, with D tentatively TRBD1 (6 bases). V lost 1 base, J lost 4 bases, and 16 bases lay in between. The germline CDR1 and CDR2 sequences are KGHSH and LQKENI. The CDR3 has 16 residues. CDR3 sequence: CASSPQGGLGGTEAFF. For the CDR3, the DNA is TGTGCCAGCTCACCACAAGGGGGGCTGGGCGGCACTGAAGCTTTCTTT.

V gene TRBV27 combines with J gene TRBJ2-1, with 8 bases that match TRBD1. J lost 7 bases, V lost 5 bases, and 4 bases had no gene match. The CDR3 length is 13 residues. Germline CDR1 reads MNHEY; CDR2 reads SMNVEV (reference sequence). The CDR3 DNA reads TGTGCCAGCAGTATTACAGGGGGGAATGAGCAGTTCTTC. This translates into CASSITGGNEQFF.

The chain carries TRBV3-1 (or the pseudogene TRBV3-2) and TRBJ1-2, with a tentative D call TRBD1 (5 bases). The CDR3 extends over 13 amino acids. CDR1 is LGHDT, CDR2 YNNKEL, per germline (reference sequence). Trimming left V 0 bases short and J 6 bases short, with 8 bases between. The CDR3 DNA reads as TGTGCCAGCAGCCAAGACAGGGTCGATGGCTACACCTTC. Translated, it gives CASSQDRVDGYTF.

This clone was detected only a few times. The chain recombines TRBV7-2 with TRBJ2-2; 10 bases are a match to TRBD2. CDR1 is SGHTA, CDR2 FQGNSA, per germline. The CDR3 is 16 amino acids. V lost 2 bases, J lost 5 bases, and 5 bases stayed unmatched. The CDR3 DNA reads as TGTGCCAGCAGCTTACTAGCGGGGGATATTACCGGGGAGCTGTTTTTT. Residues: CASSLLAGDITGELFF.

This clone was seen a single time. This chain connects TRBV7-8 to TRBJ1-4; a weak D match, TRBD1 (6 bases). The CDR3 runs to 15 residues. Germline V gives CDR1 SGHVS, CDR2 FQNEAQ. V shed 5 bases and J shed 3 bases, with 13 bases lying between them. Here the CDR3 reads CASSPLRTANEKLFF. CDR3 coding DNA: TGTGCCAGCAGCCCACTAAGGACAGCTAATGAAAAACTGTTTTTT. Filled out from reference TRBV7-8 and TRBJ1-4, the complete variable domain reads GAGVSQSPRYKVAKRGQDVALRCDPISGHVSLFWYQQALGQGPEFLTYFQNEAQLDKSGLPSDRFFAERPEGSVSTLKIQRTQQEDSAVYLCASSPLRTANEKLFFGSGTQLSVL.

The chain has TRBV7-8 and TRBJ2-7, with unresolved D. CDR3 length: 14 residues. Trimming removed 2 bases at V and 4 bases at J, with 12 bases between. Germline V gene lookup returns CDR1 SGHVS and CDR2 FQNEAQ. CDR3 in amino acids: CASSLPPGLYEQYF. DNA for the CDR3: TGTGCCAGCAGCTTACCACCCGGGCTTTACGAGCAGTACTTC.

The chain links TRBV6-5 to TRBJ2-1, with D possibly TRBD1 on 5 matching bases. Germline loops: CDR1 MNHEY, CDR2 SVGAGI. CDR3 length: 12 residues. The V end lost 8 bases, the J end lost 7 bases, and 12 bases lay between the germline ends. CDR3 in DNA: TGTGCCAGCTCCAGGGCGTGGAATGAGCAGTTCTTC. This codes for CASSRAWNEQFF.

In this sample, this clone turned up a few times. The rearrangement joins TRBV6-5 to TRBJ2-6; D is ambiguous. The germline gives CDR1 MNHEY, CDR2 SVGAGI. The CDR3 contains 16 residues. Trimming took 2 bases from V and 0 from J, leaving 8 bases between them. CDR3 sequence: CASSYTHYSGANVLTF. Written as DNA, the CDR3 is TGTGCCAGCAGTTACACCCATTACTCTGGGGCCAACGTCCTGACTTTC.

The chain couples TRBV4-2 to TRBJ1-6, with D tentatively TRBD1 (6 bases). Germline CDR1 LGHNA, CDR2 YNFKEQ. CDR3 length equals 17 residues. The V and J ends lost 0 bases and 7 bases respectively, with 16 bases between them. The DNA for the CDR3 is TGTGCCAGCAGCCAAGAGAGGTGGGGGACACCAAATTCACCCCTCCACTTT. Amino acid sequence: CASSQERWGTPNSPLHF.

Only one count was recorded for this clone. The V and J genes are TRBV9 and TRBJ1-1; D is unresolved. V lost 4 bases and J lost 1, with 14 bases in between. CDR3 length equals 15 residues. Germline V gives CDR1 SGDLS, CDR2 YYNGEE. The CDR3 DNA sequence: TGTGCCAGCAGCACCGACCCATGGCAGAACACTGAAGCTTTCTTT. Encoded protein: CASSTDPWQNTEAFF.

The chain employs TRBV9 and TRBJ2-3; TRBD2 matches 7 bases. V shed 1 base and J 0 bases; nucleotides not matched to a gene: 2. Per the germline V gene, CDR1 is SGDLS and CDR2 is YYNGEE. This CDR3 has 15 amino acids. CDR3: CASSVSGVSTDTQYF. Written as DNA, the CDR3 is TGTGCCAGCAGCGTAAGCGGGGTGAGCACAGATACGCAGTATTTT.

This clone was picked up one time. V and J are TRBV7-2 and TRBJ1-1, with a weak D call TRBD1 (5 bases). In germline, CDR1 is SGHTA, CDR2 FQGNSA. The CDR3 is 14 amino acids. Between the trimmed V and J ends, which lost 8 bases and 0 bases, there was a span of 13 bases. The CDR3, as DNA: TGTGCCAGCGCACGCTCAGGGATGAACACTGAAGCTTTCTTT. It translates to CASARSGMNTEAFF. The whole variable domain, remainder taken from reference TRBV7-2 and TRBJ1-1, is GAGVSQSPSNKVTEKGKDVELRCDPISGHTALYWYRQSLGQGLEFLIYFQGNSAPDKSGLPSDRFSAERTGGSVSTLTIQRTQQEDSAVYLCASARSGMNTEAFFGQGTRLTVV.

This chain links TRBV19 with TRBJ2-2, with 11 positions matching TRBD2. There are 15 residues in the CDR3. The germline V gene encodes CDR1 LNHDA and CDR2 SQIVND (reference sequence). J lost 6 bases, V lost 10 bases, and 10 bases had no gene match. CDR3 bases: TGTGCCACTAGGGCGATAGCGGGAGGGGCCGGGGAGCTGTTTTTT. Translated: CATRAIAGGAGELFF. The variable domain in full, completed from reference TRBV19 and TRBJ2-2, reads DGGITQSPKYLFRKEGQNVTLSCEQNLNHDAMYWYRQDPGQGLRLIYYSQIVNDFQKGDIAEGYSVSREKKESFPLTVTSAQKNPTAFYLCATRAIAGGAGELFFGEGSRLTVL.

The chain joins TRBV19 to TRBJ2-7, with D hard to call. The V gene's germline CDR1 is LNHDA and CDR2 SQIVND (reference sequence). Trimming pared 2 bases from V and 5 bases from J, leaving 7 bases between. The CDR3 spans 12 residues. CDR3 coding DNA: TGTGCCAGTAGTATAAACAGAGACGAGCAGTACTTC. Its translation: CASSINRDEQYF.

In regard to this clone: Relative to the germline gene, one junction end is altered; a read error may explain this. The rearrangement uses TRBV29-1 and TRBJ2-5; perhaps TRBD1 as D (7 bases). This CDR3 has 13 amino acids. Germline lookup yields CDR1 SQVTM and CDR2 ANQGSEA. This chain's CDR3 is CSVDQGEWRGHHF. In DNA form, the CDR3 reads TGCAGCGTCGACCAGGGGGAGTGGCGGGGCCACCACTTC.

This clone was seen more than once but under ten times. The chain recombines TRBV19 with TRBJ1-4; D call uncertain. Looked up from germline, CDR1 is LNHDA and CDR2 is SQIVND (reference sequence). Trimming shortened V by 0 bases and J by 7 bases, and 3 bases separated the two germline ends. The CDR3 covers 12 residues. DNA for the CDR3: TGTGCCAGTAGTATAGAGGCTGAAAAACTGTTTTTT. Translated, it gives CASSIEAEKLFF.

The chain links TRBV7-9 to TRBJ1-2, with no clear D. Per germline, CDR1 SEHNR and CDR2 FQNEAQ (reference sequence). Trimming left V 3 bases short and J 3 bases short, with 11 bases between. This CDR3 contains 14 residues. This CDR3 reads CASSFPPSHYGYTF. The CDR3 bases are TGTGCCAGCAGCTTCCCCCCCTCTCACTATGGCTACACCTTC.

The chain links TRBV12-3 or TRBV12-4 to TRBJ2-3; weak D call: TRBD2 (6 bases). V shed 5 bases and J shed 4 bases, with 10 bases lying between them. The CDR3 totals 13 residues. The chain's CDR3 is CASSPGVADTQYF. DNA of the CDR3: TGTGCCAGCAGTCCGGGGGTGGCAGATACGCAGTATTTT.

The rearrangement uses TRBV11-2 and TRBJ2-2, with a possible D match to TRBD2 (5 bases). V gave up 2 bases and J gave up 1 base, with 14 bases separating them. The CDR3 is 17 amino acids. Germline loops: CDR1 SGHAT, CDR2 FQNNGV. DNA of the CDR3: TGTGCCAGCAGCTTATCCCTACTAAGCGGGAACACCGGGGAGCTGTTTTTT. It codes for CASSLSLLSGNTGELFF.

The chain carries TRBV9 and TRBJ2-3; weak D call: TRBD2 (7 bases). Trimming left V 1 base short and J 1 base short, with 31 bases between. The CDR3 runs to 22 residues. Germline CDR1 and CDR2: SGDLS and YYNGEE. The CDR3 loop is CASSVHHRLGGLGGWGTDTQYF. CDR3 nucleotide sequence: TGTGCCAGCAGCGTACATCATCGATTGGGGGGGCTTGGAGGTTGGGGCACAGATACGCAGTATTTT.

This chain joins TRBV7-9 and TRBJ2-2, with 9 nucleotides matching TRBD1. V gave up 7 bases and J gave up 4 bases; unmatched junction bases: 7. Germline V gene data show CDR1 as SEHNR and CDR2 as FQNEAQ (reference sequence). The CDR3 consists of 15 residues. CDR3 loop: CASTRETGGTGELFF. The DNA for the CDR3 is TGTGCCAGCACCCGAGAGACAGGGGGCACCGGGGAGCTGTTTTTT.

The V and J genes are TRBV28 and TRBJ2-6; weak D call: TRBD2 (6 bases). V was pared by 2 bases and J by 2 bases, with 13 bases between. The CDR3 length is 17 residues. From germline, CDR1 is MDHEN and CDR2 SYDVKM. The CDR3 protein is CASSLRGREAGANVLTF. Here the CDR3 DNA reads TGTGCCAGCAGTTTAAGGGGCAGGGAGGCTGGGGCCAACGTCCTGACTTTC. Drawing the rest from reference TRBV28 and TRBJ2-6, the complete variable domain is DVKVTQSSRYLVKRTGEKVFLECVQDMDHENMFWYRQDPGLGLRLIYFSYDVKMKEKGDIPEGYSVSREKKERFSLILESASTNQTSMYLCASSLRGREAGANVLTFGAGSRLTVL.

This sequence joins TRBV4-2 and TRBJ2-5; D is ambiguous. CDR1 and CDR2 from the germline V gene are LGHNA and YNFKEQ. The CDR3 length is 15 residues. V was shortened by 1 base and J by 1 base, with 10 bases between the two germline ends. The CDR3 coding sequence is TGTGCCAGCAGCCAAGTAGGGCAGTCCCAAGAGACCCAGTACTTC. Its translation is CASSQVGQSQETQYF.

This chain connects TRBV3-1 (or the pseudogene TRBV3-2) to TRBJ2-4; unclear D gene. Germline V gene lookup returns CDR1 LGHDT and CDR2 YNNKEL (reference sequence). V shed 0 bases and J shed 0 bases, with 15 bases lying between them. The CDR3 extends over 18 amino acids. The CDR3 loop reads CASSQDAVQQEAKNIQYF. CDR3 DNA sequence: TGTGCCAGCAGCCAAGATGCGGTGCAGCAAGAAGCCAAAAACATTCAGTACTTC.